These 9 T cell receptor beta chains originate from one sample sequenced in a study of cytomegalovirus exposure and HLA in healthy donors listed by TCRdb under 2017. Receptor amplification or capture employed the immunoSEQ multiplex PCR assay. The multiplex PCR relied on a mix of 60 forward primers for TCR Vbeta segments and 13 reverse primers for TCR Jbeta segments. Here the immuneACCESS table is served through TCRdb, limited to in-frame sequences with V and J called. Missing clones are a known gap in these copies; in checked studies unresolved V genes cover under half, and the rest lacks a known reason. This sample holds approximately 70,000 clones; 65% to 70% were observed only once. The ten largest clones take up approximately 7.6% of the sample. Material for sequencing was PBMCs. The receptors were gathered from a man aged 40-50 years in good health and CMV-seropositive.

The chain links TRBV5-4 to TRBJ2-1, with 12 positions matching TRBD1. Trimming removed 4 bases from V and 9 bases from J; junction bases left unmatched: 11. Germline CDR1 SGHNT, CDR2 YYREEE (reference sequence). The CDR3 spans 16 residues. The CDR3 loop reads CASSPTGTGGAGEQFF. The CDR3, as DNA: TGTGCCAGCAGCCCTACCGGGACAGGGGGCGCGGGTGAGCAGTTCTTC.

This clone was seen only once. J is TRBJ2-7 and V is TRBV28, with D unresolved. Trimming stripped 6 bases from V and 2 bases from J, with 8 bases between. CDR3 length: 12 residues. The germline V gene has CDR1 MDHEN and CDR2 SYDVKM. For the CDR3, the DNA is TGTGCCAGCAGCCCTGGGCCCTACGAGCAGTACTTC. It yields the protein CASSPGPYEQYF.

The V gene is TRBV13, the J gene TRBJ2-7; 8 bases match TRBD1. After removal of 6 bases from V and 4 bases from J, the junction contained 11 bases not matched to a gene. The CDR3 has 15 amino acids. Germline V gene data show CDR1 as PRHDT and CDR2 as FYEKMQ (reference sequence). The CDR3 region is CASSQHGTGVYEQYF. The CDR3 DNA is TGTGCCAGCAGTCAACACGGGACAGGAGTTTACGAGCAGTACTTC. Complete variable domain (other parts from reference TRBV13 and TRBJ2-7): AAGVIQSPRHLIKEKRETATLKCYPIPRHDTVYWYQQGPGQDPQFLISFYEKMQSDKGSIPDRFSAQQFSDYHSELNMSSLELGDSALYFCASSQHGTGVYEQYFGPGTRLTVT.

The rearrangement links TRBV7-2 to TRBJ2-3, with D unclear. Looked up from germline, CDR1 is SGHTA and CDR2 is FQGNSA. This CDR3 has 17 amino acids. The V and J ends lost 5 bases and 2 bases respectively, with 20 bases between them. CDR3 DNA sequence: TGTGCCAGCAGCCAAACTTCCCGGGTTTCACTCACAGATACGCAGTATTTT. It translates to CASSQTSRVSLTDTQYF.

The CDR3, as DNA: TGTGCCTGGAGTGCAGGGCAGAGTTCACCCCTCCACTTT. It specifies CAWSAGQSSPLHF. This chain joins TRBV30 and TRBJ1-6; weak D call: TRBD1 (5 bases). Germline V gives CDR1 GTSNPN, CDR2 SVGIG (reference sequence). The V and J ends lost 1 base and 9 bases respectively, with 10 bases between them. The CDR3 runs to 13 residues.

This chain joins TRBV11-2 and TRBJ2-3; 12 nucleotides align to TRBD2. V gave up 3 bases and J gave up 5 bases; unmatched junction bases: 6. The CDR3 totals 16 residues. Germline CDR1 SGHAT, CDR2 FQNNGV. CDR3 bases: TGTGCCAGCAGCTTTCTAGCGGGGGGGCTCGGAGATACGCAGTATTTT. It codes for CASSFLAGGLGDTQYF.

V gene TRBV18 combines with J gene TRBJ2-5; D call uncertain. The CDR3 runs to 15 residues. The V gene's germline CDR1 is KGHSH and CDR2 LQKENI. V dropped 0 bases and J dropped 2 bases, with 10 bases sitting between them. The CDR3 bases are TGTGCCAGCTCACCACCGAACATACAACAAGAGACCCAGTACTTC. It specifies CASSPPNIQQETQYF.

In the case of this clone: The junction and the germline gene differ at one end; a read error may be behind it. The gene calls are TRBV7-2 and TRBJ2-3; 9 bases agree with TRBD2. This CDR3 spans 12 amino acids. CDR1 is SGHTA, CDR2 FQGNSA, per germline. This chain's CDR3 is CASSVPRTSVSF. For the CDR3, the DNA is TGTGCCAGCAGCGTCCCGAGGACTAGCGTCTCTTTT.

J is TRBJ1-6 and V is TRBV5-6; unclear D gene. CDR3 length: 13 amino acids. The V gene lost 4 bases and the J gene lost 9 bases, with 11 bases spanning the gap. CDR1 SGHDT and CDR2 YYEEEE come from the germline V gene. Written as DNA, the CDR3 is TGTGCCAGCAGCCTGAGTCGGGGTTCACCCCTCCACTTT. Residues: CASSLSRGSPLHF.